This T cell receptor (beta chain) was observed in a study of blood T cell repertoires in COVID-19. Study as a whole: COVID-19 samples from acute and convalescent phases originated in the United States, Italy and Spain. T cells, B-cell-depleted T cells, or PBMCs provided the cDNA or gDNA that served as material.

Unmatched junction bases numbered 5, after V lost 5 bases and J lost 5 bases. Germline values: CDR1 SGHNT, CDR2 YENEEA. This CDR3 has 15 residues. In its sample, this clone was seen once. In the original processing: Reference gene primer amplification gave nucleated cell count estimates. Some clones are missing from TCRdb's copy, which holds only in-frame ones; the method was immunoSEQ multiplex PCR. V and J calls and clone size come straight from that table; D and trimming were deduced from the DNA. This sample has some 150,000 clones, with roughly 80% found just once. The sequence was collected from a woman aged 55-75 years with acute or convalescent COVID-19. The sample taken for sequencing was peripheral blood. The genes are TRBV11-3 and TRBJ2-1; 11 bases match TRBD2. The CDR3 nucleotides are TGTGCCAGCAGCCCTCAGGGACTAGCGGACAATGAGCAGTTCTTC. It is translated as CASSPQGLADNEQFF.